This T cell receptor beta chain was sequenced for a study of cytomegalovirus exposure and HLA in healthy donors. The PCR made use of 60 Vbeta and 13 Jbeta primers. Under the authors' procedure: Among the unique TCR beta chains that a later analysis counted, about 86 million in all, 9.5 million to 12 million were shared. Sequenced by immunoSEQ multiplex PCR; TCRdb stores in-frame clones only, minus some. The DNA gave D and trimming, while V, J and clone size come from that table. The sample comprises some 170,000 clones, 81% of which are singletons, and roughly 4.9% rests with the top ten. CDR3 size: 13 residues.

J is TRBJ1-2 and V is TRBV21-1. TRBV21-1 is listed as a pseudogene. This TCR came from a young woman in good health and CMV-seropositive. The sequenced sample consisted of PBMCs. The CDR3 bases are TGTGCCAGCAGCAAGGAGAGTTTCTATGGCTACACCTTC. This codes for CASSKESFYGYTF.